This T cell receptor (beta chain) was documented in a study of siplizumab effects on memory and regulatory T cells. General observations from the study: Relative to controls at roughly 28%, mappable alloreactive CD4+ clones exhibited a mean Treg-derived proportion of approximately 70% with siplizumab. A significant reduction in alloreactive sequences traceable to unstimulated CD4+ memory cells was produced by siplizumab. Major contributors to the alloresponse seemed to be naive T cells, which also appeared more diverse than memory cells. Most alloreactive clones went unmapped to unstimulated subsets; only a minor fraction mapped.

For this clone: Its specificity is not known.

The V end was cut by 0 bases, the J end by 7 bases, with 10 bases between. The CDR3 covers 14 residues. Germline-derived CDR1 and CDR2 are LGHNA and YNFKEQ. Profiled with immunoSEQ multiplex PCR; TCRdb holds only in-frame clones, not every one. In the table there are 110,000 or so clones, 93% of which are singletons. The J gene is TRBJ1-5, the V gene TRBV4-2; D might be TRBD1 (5 bases). Material for sequencing was non-Treg CD4+ T cells sorted from blood. The sequence was collected from a human donor in good health. The CDR3 loop is CASSQDRAGQPQHF. The CDR3 coding sequence is TGTGCCAGCAGCCAAGACAGGGCGGGCCAGCCCCAGCATTTT.